One and the same sample provided the 32 T cell receptor beta chains below, sequenced in a study of beta chain features in type 1 diabetes. The authors reverse transcribed all of the isolated RNA, so sequencing captured expressed TCRB transcripts. Generated by immunoSEQ multiplex PCR, the TCRdb table keeps only in-frame clones and is missing some. The sample has 350,000 to 450,000 clones, approximately 14% seen once. Sample: naive CD4+ T cells from blood. These receptors were taken from a young man in good health.

This sequence joins TRBV7-2 and TRBJ2-2; D is unclear. Trimming took 5 bases from V and 5 from J, leaving 6 bases between them. CDR3 size: 12 residues. The germline V gene encodes CDR1 SGHTA and CDR2 FQGNSA. The CDR3 nucleotides read TGTGCCAGCAGCCGTCAGACCGGGGAGCTGTTTTTT. Encoded protein: CASSRQTGELFF.

This clone was seen a few times. The J gene is TRBJ2-3, the V gene TRBV11-2; D gene ambiguous. Germline V gene sequence: CDR1 SGHAT, CDR2 FQNNGV. V was shortened by 6 bases and J by 6 bases, with 13 bases between the two germline ends. The length of the CDR3 is 13 residues. The DNA of the CDR3 is TGTGCCAGCAGTCCAGATATTGGTGATACGCAGTATTTT. It codes for CASSPDIGDTQYF.

This chain uses TRBV7-2 with TRBJ2-4; tentative D call: TRBD1 (6 bases). In germline, CDR1 is SGHTA, CDR2 FQGNSA. With 8 bases removed from V and 5 bases from J, the gap between germline ends came to 19 bases. The length of the CDR3 is 15 residues. The CDR3 nucleotides are TGTGCCAGCTCACTAATCGGACAGCCTCAAAACATTCAGTACTTC. Its protein is CASSLIGQPQNIQYF.

This chain uses TRBV4-2 with TRBJ2-3, with a tentative D call TRBD2 (6 bases). Deletions cut 4 bases from V and 9 bases from J, with 29 bases between. The CDR3 spans 18 residues. Germline V gene data show CDR1 as LGHNA and CDR2 as YNFKEQ. CDR3 bases: TGTGCCAGCAGCCCCAACCCGGCCGGGAGCGCGGTGGGAGGCACGCAGTATTTT. Amino acid sequence: CASSPNPAGSAVGGTQYF.

The sample holds a few counts of this clone. The same CDR3 is also encoded by other DNA sequences in this sample. The rearrangement uses TRBV5-1 and TRBJ2-3; a possible D gene is TRBD2 (7 bases). Trimming left V 4 bases short and J 1 base short, with 10 bases between. The germline gives CDR1 SGHRS, CDR2 YFSETQ. The CDR3 has 14 amino acids. CDR3 bases: TGCGCCAGCAGCCCGGGGGGCGGCACAGATACGCAGTATTTT. Protein sequence: CASSPGGGTDTQYF.

The CDR3 nucleotides read TGTGCCAGCAGCTTAGTTGATGACACCTCCTACGAGCAGTACTTC. Its protein product is CASSLVDDTSYEQYF. The chain joins TRBV7-2 to TRBJ2-7; no clear D. Germline V gene lookup returns CDR1 SGHTA and CDR2 FQGNSA. Trimming pared 1 base from V and 0 bases from J, leaving 10 bases between. This CDR3 spans 15 amino acids.

The chain couples TRBV6-1 to TRBJ2-4; D uncertain. Germline-derived CDR1 and CDR2 are MNHNS and SASEGT. The V gene lost 2 bases and the J gene lost 1 base, with 9 bases spanning the gap. This CDR3 spans 15 amino acids. As DNA, the CDR3 is TGTGCCAGCAGTGAACCCAACCTGGCCAAAAACATTCAGTACTTC. This translates into CASSEPNLAKNIQYF.

This clone was seen at least ten times. The chain joins TRBV6-1 to TRBJ2-5, with 7 bases fitting TRBD1. Germline V CDR1 and CDR2: MNHNS, SASEGT. Trimming took 6 bases from V and 5 from J; bases not matched to a gene: 3. This CDR3 is 12 amino acids long. CDR3 protein: CASRLGQETQYF. The DNA for the CDR3 is TGTGCCAGCAGACTGGGACAGGAGACCCAGTACTTC.

The rearrangement joins TRBV7-2 to TRBJ2-3; TRBD2 agrees at 10 bases. Germline CDR1 and CDR2: SGHTA and FQGNSA. There are 17 residues in the CDR3. Trimming removed 8 bases from V and 1 base from J; junction bases left unmatched: 12. The CDR3 region has the DNA TGTGCCAGCGCCTCCCTAGCGGGAGTCGGTGGCACAGATACGCAGTATTTT. It is translated as CASASLAGVGGTDTQYF.

This clone was seen only a few times. The gene calls are TRBV30 and TRBJ1-1, with D unclear. CDR1 and CDR2 from the germline V gene are GTSNPN and SVGIG (reference sequence). The CDR3 runs 12 residues. Trimming left V 1 base short and J 10 bases short, with 13 bases between. The CDR3 coding sequence is TGTGCCTGGAGTGGAGGGCTGTCGGTAGCTTTCTTT. Amino acids: CAWSGGLSVAFF. The full variable domain, in which reference TRBV30 and TRBJ1-1 provide the parts outside the CDR3, is SQTIHQWPATLVQPVGSPLSLECTVEGTSNPNLYWYRQAAGRGLQLLFYSVGIGQISSEVPQNLSASRPQDRQFILSSKKLLLSDSGFYLCAWSGGLSVAFFGQGTRLTVV.

A few counts support this clone. The chain recombines TRBV20-1 with TRBJ2-5; D unresolved. The CDR3 is made up of 11 amino acids. CDR1 is DFQATT and CDR2 is SNEGSKA in the germline V gene (reference sequence). Trimming removed 6 bases at V and 4 bases at J, with 9 bases between. CDR3: CSASERETQYF. CDR3 nucleotide sequence: TGCAGTGCCAGCGAGCGAGAGACCCAGTACTTC.

The gene calls are TRBV4-2 and TRBJ2-1, with 8 bases fitting TRBD1. Per germline, CDR1 LGHNA and CDR2 YNFKEQ. CDR3 size: 15 residues. The V segment lost 0 bases and the J segment 7 bases; nucleotides outside the gene matches: 5. CDR3 DNA: TGTGCCAGCAGCCAAGATTGGACAGGGAAAAATGAGCAGTTCTTC. This gives the protein CASSQDWTGKNEQFF.

The chain employs TRBV10-3 and TRBJ1-2; 8 bases fit TRBD1. From germline, CDR1 is ENHRY and CDR2 SYGVKD. J lost 3 bases, V lost 3 bases, and 3 bases had no gene match. The CDR3 spans 14 residues. CDR3 in DNA: TGTGCCATCAGTGATGGACAGGGTCACTATGGCTACACCTTC. Its protein is CAISDGQGHYGYTF.

CDR3 bases: TGTGCCAGCAGTTTTACTAGCGGGCGGGGAGATACGCAGTATTTT. This sequence encodes CASSFTSGRGDTQYF. This sequence joins TRBV6-4 and TRBJ2-3, with 9 bases identical to TRBD2. Per the germline V gene, CDR1 is MRHNA and CDR2 is SNTAGT. The CDR3 is 15 amino acids. Germline trimming cut 5 bases from V and 5 bases from J; bases unmatched to any gene: 8.

This clone has just a few counts. The rearrangement joins TRBV5-1 to TRBJ2-5, with 7 bases matching TRBD2. Per germline, CDR1 SGHRS and CDR2 YFSETQ. This CDR3 contains 14 residues. V lost 3 bases and J lost 5; bases outside the gene matches: 7. This chain's CDR3 is CASSYGLVDETQYF. The CDR3 bases are TGCGCCAGCAGCTATGGACTAGTAGACGAGACCCAGTACTTC.

In its sample, this clone was seen a few times. The chain joins TRBV7-9 to TRBJ2-3, with unresolved D. This CDR3 has 14 residues. CDR1 SEHNR and CDR2 FQNEAQ come from the germline V gene (reference sequence). V was cut by 5 bases and J by 7 bases, with 16 bases left in between. For the CDR3, the DNA is TGTGCCAGCAGCCGCGACCTTAGATTATATACGCAGTATTTT. Protein product: CASSRDLRLYTQYF.

The table lists this clone with a few counts. The chain recombines TRBV28 with TRBJ2-1; D is perhaps TRBD1 (6 bases). The length of the CDR3 is 14 residues. The V end was cut by 5 bases, the J end by 3 bases, with 11 bases between. Germline V gives CDR1 MDHEN, CDR2 SYDVKM. The CDR3 sequence: CASSPGQFYNEQFF. In nucleotides, the CDR3 is TGTGCCAGCAGTCCCGGACAGTTCTACAATGAGCAGTTCTTC.

The V call is TRBV7-6, the J call TRBJ2-5, with D possibly matching TRBD1 (5 bases). The CDR3 totals 16 residues. V was trimmed by 1 base and J by 4 bases, leaving 16 bases between them. CDR1 is SGHVS, CDR2 FNYEAQ, per germline. The CDR3 sequence: CASSLVQGWSGETQYF. The CDR3 bases are TGTGCCAGCAGCTTAGTCCAGGGTTGGTCCGGAGAGACCCAGTACTTC.

The chain combines TRBV4-1 with TRBJ2-6; a weak D match, TRBD1 (6 bases). This CDR3 is built from 15 residues. Germline assignment: CDR1 MGHRA and CDR2 YSYEKL. The V gene lost 4 bases and the J gene lost 1 base, with 8 bases spanning the gap. This chain's CDR3 is CASSLQGSGANVLTF. The CDR3 DNA reads as TGCGCCAGCAGCCTCCAGGGGTCTGGGGCCAACGTCCTGACTTTC.

The chain uses TRBV18 and TRBJ2-7; 9 bases match TRBD1. CDR1 is KGHSH, CDR2 LQKENI, per germline. This CDR3 is built from 19 residues. V trimming: 3 bases; J trimming: 1 base; junction bases outside the gene matches: 16. The CDR3 sequence: CASSPIYPLGQGKSYEQYF. Here the CDR3 DNA reads TGTGCCAGCTCACCCATATACCCTCTTGGACAGGGGAAATCCTACGAGCAGTACTTC.

This chain links TRBV4-3 with TRBJ2-3; D unclear. The germline V and J ends were trimmed by 1 base and 6 bases, with 14 bases remaining between them. This CDR3 has 15 amino acids. Germline V lookup: CDR1 LGHNA, CDR2 YSLEER. The DNA of the CDR3 is TGCGCCAGCAGCCAAGCTTCTGGGCCTCAGGATACGCAGTATTTT. Its translation: CASSQASGPQDTQYF.

The chain carries TRBV10-3 and TRBJ2-1, with D uncertain. Trimming left V 4 bases short and J 6 bases short, with 22 bases between. Germline V gene data show CDR1 as ENHRY and CDR2 as SYGVKD. This CDR3 is built from 17 residues. The CDR3 DNA sequence: TGTGCCATCAGTGTTTCCAAGAGCTCAACCCTCGCCAATGAGCAGTTCTTC. The encoded protein is CAISVSKSSTLANEQFF.

A note on this clone: The junction shows a germline mismatch at one end, possibly a read error. The V and J genes are TRBV7-7 and TRBJ2-5; D unresolved. Germline-derived CDR1 and CDR2 are SSHAT and FNYEAQ (reference sequence). The CDR3 spans 16 residues. CDR3 DNA: TGTGCTAGCACCCTCCACGGTGGAAGGTGGGAAGAGACCCAGTACTTC. Translation gives CASTLHGGRWEETQYF. Together with reference TRBV7-7 and TRBJ2-5, the CDR3 gives the full variable domain: GAGVSQSPRYKVTKRGQDVTLRCDPISSHATLYWYQQALGQGPEFLTYFNYEAQPDKSGLPSDRFSAERPEGSISTLTIQRTEQRDSAMYRCASTLHGGRWEETQYFGPGTRLLVL.

This clone has only a few counts. J is TRBJ2-1 and V is TRBV29-1; TRBD2 aligns across 10 bases. The germline V gene encodes CDR1 SQVTM and CDR2 ANQGSEA. The CDR3 sequence is 16 residues long. The junction had 16 bases not matched to a gene; V was cut back by 6 bases and J by 8 bases. CDR3 DNA: TGCAGCGTCGCGGGGACTAGCGAGAAAAGGATCGATGAGCAGTTCTTC. Amino acid sequence: CSVAGTSEKRIDEQFF.

This chain connects TRBV9 to TRBJ2-3; D may be TRBD2 (6 bases). V shed 4 bases and J shed 1 base, with 16 bases lying between them. CDR3 length: 16 amino acids. In germline, CDR1 is SGDLS, CDR2 YYNGEE. The CDR3 DNA reads as TGTGCCAGCAGCCTTCAGACTAGTATCGGCACAGATACGCAGTATTTT. This codes for CASSLQTSIGTDTQYF.

This clone was seen more than once but under ten times. The V and J genes are TRBV6-1 and TRBJ2-7, with D perhaps matching TRBD1 (6 bases). Germline CDR1 is MNHNS and CDR2 is SASEGT. V was clipped by 5 bases and J by 3 bases, with 11 bases between them. CDR3 length: 13 residues. The CDR3 here is CASSHRDNYEQYV. The CDR3 DNA reads as TGTGCCAGCAGTCACCGGGACAACTACGAGCAGTACGTC.

This clone was seen a handful of times. V and J are TRBV7-8 and TRBJ2-7; D gene ambiguous. The CDR3 is 15 amino acids. The germline gives CDR1 SGHVS, CDR2 FQNEAQ. V was trimmed by 5 bases and J by 0 bases, leaving 14 bases between them. The CDR3 here is CASSPDLSISYEQYV. The CDR3 bases are TGTGCCAGCAGCCCGGATCTTAGTATCTCCTACGAGCAGTACGTC.

This clone has a handful of counts. J is TRBJ2-7 and V is TRBV7-4; D might be TRBD1 or TRBD2, each matching 5 bases. V gave up 0 bases and J gave up 4 bases, with 16 bases separating them. Germline V gene sequence: CDR1 SGHVT, CDR2 SQSDAQ. This CDR3 spans 16 amino acids. CDR3 nucleotides: TGTGCCAGCAGCTTAGCTATTTCGGGGCCCTGGTACGAGCAGTACGTC. Translated, it gives CASSLAISGPWYEQYV.

The V call is TRBV5-4, the J call TRBJ2-5; D is tentatively TRBD1 or TRBD2 (5 bases each). This CDR3 is 13 amino acids long. Germline V lookup: CDR1 SGHNT, CDR2 YYREEE (reference sequence). V lost 5 bases and J 2 bases, leaving 10 bases between the germline ends. This chain's CDR3 is CASRERGQETQYF. CDR3 bases: TGTGCCAGCAGGGAGAGGGGACAAGAGACCCAGTACTTC.

V and J are TRBV29-1 and TRBJ2-3; D perhaps matches TRBD1 (5 bases). This CDR3 region has 15 residues. With 2 bases removed from V and 2 bases from J, the gap between germline ends came to 14 bases. Germline lookup yields CDR1 SQVTM and CDR2 ANQGSEA. Here the CDR3 reads CSVERGTTSTDTQYF. The CDR3 DNA is TGCAGCGTTGAAAGGGGTACAACTTCCACAGATACGCAGTATTTT.

The chain recombines TRBV18 with TRBJ2-1; D ambiguous. Germline assignment: CDR1 KGHSH and CDR2 LQKENI. This CDR3 has 14 amino acids. V gave up 2 bases and J gave up 0 bases, with 5 bases separating them. CDR3 sequence: CASSPAGSYNEQFF. The CDR3 coding sequence is TGTGCCAGCTCACCAGCAGGCTCCTACAATGAGCAGTTCTTC.

This clone came up a few times. This chain connects TRBV27 to TRBJ1-2; D is undetermined. V was trimmed by 6 bases and J by 8 bases, leaving 13 bases between them. The germline gives CDR1 MNHEY, CDR2 SMNVEV (reference sequence). This CDR3 has 12 amino acids. The CDR3 DNA reads as TGTGCCAGCAGAGACCTTGGTCGGGGCTACACCTTC. The encoded protein is CASRDLGRGYTF.